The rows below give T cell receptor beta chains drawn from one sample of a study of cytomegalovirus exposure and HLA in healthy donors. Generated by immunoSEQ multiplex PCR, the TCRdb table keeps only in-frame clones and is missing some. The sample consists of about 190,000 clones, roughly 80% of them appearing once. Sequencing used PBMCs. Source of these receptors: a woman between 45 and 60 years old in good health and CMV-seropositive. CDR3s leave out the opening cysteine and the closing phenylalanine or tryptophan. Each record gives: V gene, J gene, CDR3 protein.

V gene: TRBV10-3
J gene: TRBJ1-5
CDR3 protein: AISEVQGNQPQH

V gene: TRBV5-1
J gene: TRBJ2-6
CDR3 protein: ASSGASGANVLT

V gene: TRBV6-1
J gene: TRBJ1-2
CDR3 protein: ASSKGQGDGYT

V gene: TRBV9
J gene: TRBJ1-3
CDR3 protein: ASSAWGGVTSGNTIY

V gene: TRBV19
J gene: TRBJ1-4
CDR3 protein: ASSILRLGLNEKLF

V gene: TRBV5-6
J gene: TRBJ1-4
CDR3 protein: ASSLGPQGEKLF

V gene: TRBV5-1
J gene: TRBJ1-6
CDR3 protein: ASSLGDRGSSPLH

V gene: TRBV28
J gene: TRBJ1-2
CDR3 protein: ASSLFGGNYGYT

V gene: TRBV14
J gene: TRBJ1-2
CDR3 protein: ASSQTITAVGGYT

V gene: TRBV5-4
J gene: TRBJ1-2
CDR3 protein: ASSSSTGVLLGYT

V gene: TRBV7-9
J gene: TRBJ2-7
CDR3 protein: ASSLKGSSEQY

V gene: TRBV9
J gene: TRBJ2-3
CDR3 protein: ASTVSGGVADTQY

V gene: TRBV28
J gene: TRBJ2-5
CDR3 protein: ASSSTGLETQY

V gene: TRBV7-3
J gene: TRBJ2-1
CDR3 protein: ASSLLGGSSYNEQF

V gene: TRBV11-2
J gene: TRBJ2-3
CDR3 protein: ASSLVRGGVSYTDTQY

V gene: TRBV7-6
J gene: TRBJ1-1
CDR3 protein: ASSLRLQGPNTEAF

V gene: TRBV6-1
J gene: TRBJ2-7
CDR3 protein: ASSDTLGTGVHEQY

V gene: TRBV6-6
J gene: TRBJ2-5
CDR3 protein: ASSYPREGGEKTQY

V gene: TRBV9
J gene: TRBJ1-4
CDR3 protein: ASSVGGGYNEKLF

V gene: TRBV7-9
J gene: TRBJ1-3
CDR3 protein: ASSPSSGNTIY

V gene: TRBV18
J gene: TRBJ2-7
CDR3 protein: ASSLGTGSSYEQY

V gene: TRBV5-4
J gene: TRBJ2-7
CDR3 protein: ASSLGDLGGGLSDEQY

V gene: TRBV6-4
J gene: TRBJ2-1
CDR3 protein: AIKTSEKEQF

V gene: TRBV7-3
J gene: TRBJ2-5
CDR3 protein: ASSFELLAGVQETQY

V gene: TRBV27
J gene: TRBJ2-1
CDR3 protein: ASGRDRRPNEQF

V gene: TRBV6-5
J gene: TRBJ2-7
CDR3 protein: ASRGTAPYEQY

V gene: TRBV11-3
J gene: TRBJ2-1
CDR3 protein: ASSFVSGSEQF

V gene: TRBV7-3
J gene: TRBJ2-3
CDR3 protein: ASSSGLAGDTQY

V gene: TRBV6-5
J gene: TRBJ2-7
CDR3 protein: ASRPRQSLTYEQY

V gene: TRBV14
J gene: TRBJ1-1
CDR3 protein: ASSQRQGGDTEAF

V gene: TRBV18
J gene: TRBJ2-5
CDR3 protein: ASSSQGSETQY

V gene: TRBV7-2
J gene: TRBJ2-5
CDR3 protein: ASSPKSLGQGRETQY

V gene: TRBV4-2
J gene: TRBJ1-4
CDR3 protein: ASSQDGGQANEKLF

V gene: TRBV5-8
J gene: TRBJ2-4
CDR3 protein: ASSGSGVNIQY

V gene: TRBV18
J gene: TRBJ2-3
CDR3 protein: ASSLDPTSGGTDTQY

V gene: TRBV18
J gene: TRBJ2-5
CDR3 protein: ASSPGLSQETQY

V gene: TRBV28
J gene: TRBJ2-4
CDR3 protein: ASSLGPLLAQY

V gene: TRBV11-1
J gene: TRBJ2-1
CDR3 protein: ASSLGAGTYNEQF

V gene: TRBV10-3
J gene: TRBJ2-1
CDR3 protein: ASQRASGENEQF

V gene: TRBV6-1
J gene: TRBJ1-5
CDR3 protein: ASSGQVNSNQPQH

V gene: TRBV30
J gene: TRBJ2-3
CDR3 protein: AWSRQGWATDTQY

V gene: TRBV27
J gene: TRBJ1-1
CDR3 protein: ASSPGTGGDTEAF

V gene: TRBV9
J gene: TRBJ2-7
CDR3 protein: ASSRRDSRVEQY

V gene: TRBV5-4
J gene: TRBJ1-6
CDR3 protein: ASSLRRGGYNSPLH

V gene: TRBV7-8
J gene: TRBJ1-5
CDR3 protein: ASSLDFEGNQPQH

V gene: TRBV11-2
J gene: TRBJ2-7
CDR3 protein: ASSLVSVYEQY